The 28 T cell receptor beta chains below all came from one sample that was sequenced in a study of Ad26.COV2.S vaccination and SARS-CoV-2 variants. Sequencing was performed with immunoSEQ multiplex PCR; in TCRdb, only in-frame clones are kept and a portion is missing. The table has about 400,000 clones, 89% seen once. Treatment reported: 19 received Ad26.COV2.S at low or high dose, single or two shots; roughly 5 received placebo; per-sample allocation not given. Day 63 following the first vaccine or placebo injection was when the samples were taken. Here the sequenced sample was peripheral blood, taken in a trial of Ad26.COV2.S vaccine versus placebo. Receptor source: a person aged 18-60 years who received the Ad26.COV2.S COVID-19 vaccine or a placebo.

The table lists this clone with a count of one. This chain links TRBV2 with TRBJ2-1; maybe TRBD2 (6 bases). V lost 10 bases and J 0 bases, leaving 10 bases between the germline ends. The CDR3 extends over 13 amino acids. Germline V lookup: CDR1 SNHLY, CDR2 FYNNEI. CDR3 region: CATRLGSYNEQFF. CDR3 nucleotides: TGTGCCACCAGACTAGGCTCCTACAATGAGCAGTTCTTC.

The chain has TRBV7-6 and TRBJ2-1, with 9 bases matching TRBD2. The CDR3 sequence is 16 residues long. V dropped 5 bases and J dropped 4; count of bases not matched to a gene: 9. Germline values: CDR1 SGHVS, CDR2 FNYEAQ. The CDR3 DNA sequence: TGTGCCAGCAGCAGAGGTAGCGGGAGTTCGTACAATGAGCAGTTCTTC. Translating gives CASSRGSGSSYNEQFF.

This clone has just one count. The rearrangement joins TRBV7-2 to TRBJ2-6; D is undetermined. The germline V gene has CDR1 SGHTA and CDR2 FQGNSA. This CDR3 has 15 residues. Trimming took 1 base from V and 0 from J, leaving 4 bases between them. CDR3 nucleotide sequence: TGTGCCAGCAGCTTAGTAAACTCTGGGGCCAACGTCCTGACTTTC. Its translation is CASSLVNSGANVLTF.

A word on this clone: The germline gene is not matched at one end of the junction; a read error may be the cause. V gene TRBV28 combines with J gene TRBJ1-2, with 7 bases identical to TRBD1. The CDR3 has 10 residues. Germline lookup yields CDR1 MDHEN and CDR2 SYDVKM. CDR3 sequence: CASRITGDPW. The CDR3 DNA reads as TGTGCCAGCAGGATCACAGGGGACCCGTGG.

The chain employs TRBV14 and TRBJ2-3; the D gene is possibly TRBD2 (6 bases). Trimming shortened V by 0 bases and J by 4 bases, and 17 bases separated the two germline ends. The CDR3 is 17 residues long. The germline V gene encodes CDR1 SGHDN and CDR2 FVKESK. The CDR3 is CASSQDLSWGGADTQYF. CDR3 DNA sequence: TGTGCCAGCAGCCAAGATCTCTCCTGGGGCGGGGCAGATACGCAGTATTTT.

The chain has TRBV14 and TRBJ2-1, with TRBD2 identical over 13 bases. This CDR3 contains 16 residues. From germline, CDR1 is SGHDN and CDR2 FVKESK. Losses at the gene ends were 4 bases for V and 4 bases for J; bases not matched to a gene: 4. The CDR3 sequence: CASSPRGLAGYNEQFF. In DNA form, the CDR3 reads TGTGCCAGCAGCCCCAGGGGACTAGCGGGATACAATGAGCAGTTCTTC.

The chain is built from TRBV27 and TRBJ2-1, with 9 bases fitting TRBD2. The ends lost 6 bases at V and 16 bases at J; junction bases unmatched: 13. The CDR3 extends over 13 amino acids. Germline CDR1 reads MNHEY; CDR2 reads SMNVEV (reference sequence). The CDR3 coding sequence is TGTGCCAGCAGAGTGACTAGCGGCCGGCAGAGCTTCTTC. Its protein is CASRVTSGRQSFF.

The genes are TRBV3-1 (or the pseudogene TRBV3-2) and TRBJ2-2, with a weak D call TRBD2 (6 bases). V lost 5 bases, J lost 7 bases, and 17 bases lay in between. In germline, CDR1 is LGHDT, CDR2 YNNKEL (reference sequence). The CDR3 has 15 amino acids. CDR3 protein: CASSSAREARGELFF. The CDR3 region has the DNA TGTGCCAGCAGCTCGGCCAGGGAGGCACGCGGGGAGCTGTTTTTT.

V usage is TRBV28 and J usage is TRBJ2-1, with D maybe TRBD2 (6 bases). Germline V gene lookup returns CDR1 MDHEN and CDR2 SYDVKM. The CDR3 sequence is 11 residues long. V lost 8 bases, J lost 5 bases, and 7 bases lay in between. The CDR3 protein is CASGTHNEQFF. For the CDR3, the DNA is TGTGCCAGCGGGACTCACAATGAGCAGTTCTTC.

This sequence joins TRBV19 and TRBJ1-1, with D hard to call. This CDR3 is 15 amino acids long. Looked up from germline, CDR1 is LNHDA and CDR2 is SQIVND (reference sequence). Trimming shortened V by 0 bases and J by 6 bases, and 14 bases separated the two germline ends. The CDR3 reads CASSIDRTGGPEAFF. CDR3 nucleotides: TGTGCCAGTAGTATAGATCGGACCGGAGGCCCTGAAGCTTTCTTT. Filled out from reference TRBV19 and TRBJ1-1, the complete variable domain reads DGGITQSPKYLFRKEGQNVTLSCEQNLNHDAMYWYRQDPGQGLRLIYYSQIVNDFQKGDIAEGYSVSREKKESFPLTVTSAQKNPTAFYLCASSIDRTGGPEAFFGQGTRLTVV.

A note on this clone: This sample also contains other DNA sequences that code for the same CDR3. The chain employs TRBV5-6 and TRBJ1-1, with D possibly being TRBD1 (5 bases). V was trimmed by 4 bases and J by 1 base, leaving 8 bases between them. The CDR3 has 13 amino acids. Per the germline V gene, CDR1 is SGHDT and CDR2 is YYEEEE. CDR3 bases: TGTGCCAGCAGCCGGGGCTCGAACACTGAAGCTTTCTTT. This translates into CASSRGSNTEAFF.

The rearrangement joins TRBV7-5 to TRBJ2-2. TRBV7-5 is given as a pseudogene. The CDR3 extends over 15 amino acids. As DNA, the CDR3 is TGTGTCAGAGAGGGGGACTTTACGAACACCGGGGAGCTGTTTTTT. Its protein is CVREGDFTNTGELFF.

The chain has TRBV6-6 and TRBJ2-4, with D possibly being TRBD1 or TRBD2 (5 bases each). Germline CDR1 reads MNHNY; CDR2 reads SVGAGI (reference sequence). V was pared by 2 bases and J by 10 bases, with 9 bases between. CDR3 size: 12 residues. The CDR3 region is CASSYGDPIQYF. CDR3 DNA: TGTGCCAGCAGTTACGGGGACCCTATTCAGTACTTC.

The V gene is TRBV6-5, the J gene TRBJ1-1, with D unclear. The germline V and J ends were trimmed by 8 bases and 4 bases, with 14 bases remaining between them. The CDR3 is 13 amino acids. Germline values: CDR1 MNHEY, CDR2 SVGAGI. In DNA, the CDR3 is TGTGCCAGCGGTATGTCGAGCGGCACTGAAGCTTTCTTT. Translated, it gives CASGMSSGTEAFF.

The chain is built from TRBV4-3 and TRBJ2-2, with D uncertain. This CDR3 comprises 16 residues. Between the trimmed V and J ends, which lost 4 bases and 8 bases, there was a span of 20 bases. In germline, CDR1 is LGHNA, CDR2 YSLEER. For the CDR3, the DNA is TGCGCCAGCAGCCTTCGCGTCGACCTCGGAGCGGGGGAGCTGTTTTTT. The encoded protein is CASSLRVDLGAGELFF.

The rearrangement links TRBV7-2 to TRBJ1-2; D is unclear. Germline V gives CDR1 SGHTA, CDR2 FQGNSA. The CDR3 has 15 amino acids. The V end was cut by 2 bases, the J end by 4 bases, with 14 bases between. CDR3 region: CASSLIVDKPYGYTF. The CDR3 nucleotides are TGTGCCAGCAGCTTAATCGTCGACAAGCCCTATGGCTACACCTTC.

The V gene is TRBV5-1, the J gene TRBJ1-2; D is perhaps TRBD1 (6 bases). The germline gives CDR1 SGHRS, CDR2 YFSETQ. Trimming took 4 bases from V and 1 from J, leaving 17 bases between them. This CDR3 spans 16 amino acids. CDR3 loop: CASSPNPGHFNYGYTF. CDR3 in DNA: TGCGCCAGCAGCCCGAACCCGGGACACTTTAACTATGGCTACACCTTC.

The chain employs TRBV5-1 and TRBJ1-1, with D tentatively TRBD1 (5 bases). Germline CDR1 SGHRS, CDR2 YFSETQ. Trimming pared 7 bases from V and 1 base from J, leaving 11 bases between. This CDR3 is 13 amino acids long. The CDR3 loop is CASQKQENTEAFF. The CDR3, as DNA: TGCGCCAGCCAAAAACAGGAGAACACTGAAGCTTTCTTT.

This chain links TRBV6-4 with TRBJ1-3, with TRBD1 matching over 9 bases. CDR1 MRHNA and CDR2 SNTAGT come from the germline V gene. The CDR3 runs to 16 residues. J lost 2 bases, V lost 6 bases, and 8 bases had no gene match. CDR3: CASRRATGGAGNTIYF. For the CDR3, the DNA is TGTGCCAGCAGAAGAGCCACAGGGGGCGCTGGAAACACCATATATTTT.

The V call is TRBV2, the J call TRBJ2-1; 10 bases align to TRBD2. This CDR3 is 12 amino acids long. The germline CDR1 and CDR2 sequences are SNHLY and FYNNEI. J gave up 9 bases and V 7 bases, and 3 bases lay outside the gene matches. The CDR3 DNA is TGTGCCAGCAAGCTAGCGGGAGTTGAGCAGTTCTTC. It yields the protein CASKLAGVEQFF.

This rearrangement joins TRBV28 to TRBJ1-4, with 9 positions matching TRBD1. In germline, CDR1 is MDHEN, CDR2 SYDVKM. After removal of 6 bases from V and 4 bases from J, the junction contained 3 bases not matched to a gene. The CDR3 totals 14 residues. CDR3 in amino acids: CASSGTGNNEKLFF. CDR3 coding DNA: TGTGCCAGCAGCGGGACAGGGAATAATGAAAAACTGTTTTTT.

The CDR3 bases are TGTGCCACCAGTGTAATATCGTTACGCTGCGAGCAGTACTTC. Translated: CATSVISLRCEQYF. This chain connects TRBV24-1 to TRBJ2-7; D remains ambiguous. The CDR3 is 14 residues long. V dropped 5 bases and J dropped 6 bases, with 16 bases sitting between them. CDR1 and CDR2 (germline): KGHDR, SFDVKD.

CDR3 coding DNA: TGTGCCAGCACCAGCGGGACATTCGATAACAATCAGCCCCAGCATTTT. As protein: CASTSGTFDNNQPQHF. This sequence joins TRBV28 and TRBJ1-5, with D possibly TRBD1 on 6 matching bases. Per the germline V gene, CDR1 is MDHEN and CDR2 is SYDVKM. Trimming left V 7 bases short and J 3 bases short, with 19 bases between. This CDR3 has 16 residues.

J is TRBJ1-2 and V is TRBV27, with D possibly TRBD1 on 6 matching bases. In germline, CDR1 is MNHEY, CDR2 SMNVEV (reference sequence). Trimming took 0 bases from V and 8 from J, leaving 10 bases between them. The length of the CDR3 is 13 residues. The CDR3 nucleotides are TGTGCCAGCAGTTTATCGGGGGGCGCGGGCTACACCTTC. It codes for CASSLSGGAGYTF.

This clone has just one count. This chain links TRBV18 with TRBJ2-7; no definite D call. V was clipped by 4 bases and J by 2 bases, with 18 bases between them. CDR1 and CDR2 from the germline V gene are KGHSH and LQKENI. CDR3 length: 16 amino acids. The CDR3 DNA sequence: TGTGCCAGCTCACTTGACCGTGGGCGAGAGCCCTACGAGCAGTACTTC. It translates to CASSLDRGREPYEQYF.

This clone came up once. The chain employs TRBV5-1 and TRBJ2-7; TRBD1 aligns across 9 bases. The CDR3 runs to 14 residues. V lost 4 bases, J lost 5 bases, and 7 bases stayed unmatched. Per germline, CDR1 SGHRS and CDR2 YFSETQ. The CDR3 DNA is TGCGCCAGCAGCCCAGGGACAGGGAGGAACGAGCAGTACTTC. It codes for CASSPGTGRNEQYF.

The chain links TRBV18 to TRBJ2-3, with 7 bases fitting TRBD2. V lost 5 bases, J lost 3 bases, and 11 bases stayed unmatched. The CDR3 is 16 residues long. Germline CDR1 reads KGHSH; CDR2 reads LQKENI. The CDR3 here is CASSTLRGGVTDTQYF. CDR3 DNA sequence: TGTGCCAGCTCAACACTCCGCGGGGGAGTTACAGATACGCAGTATTTT. Based on the CDR3 plus reference TRBV18 and TRBJ2-3, the full variable domain is NAGVMQNPRHLVRRRGQEARLRCSPMKGHSHVYWYRQLPEEGLKFMVYLQKENIIDESGMPKERFSAEFPKEGPSILRIQQVVRGDSAAYFCASSTLRGGVTDTQYFGPGTRLTVL.

The rearrangement links TRBV2 to TRBJ1-5; D unclear. Trimming shortened V by 8 bases and J by 6 bases, and 17 bases separated the two germline ends. This CDR3 has 14 amino acids. Looked up from germline, CDR1 is SNHLY and CDR2 is FYNNEI. The CDR3 DNA reads as TGTGCCAGCTCTGACACAATGGGAAGTCAGCCCCAGCATTTT. Translating gives CASSDTMGSQPQHF.